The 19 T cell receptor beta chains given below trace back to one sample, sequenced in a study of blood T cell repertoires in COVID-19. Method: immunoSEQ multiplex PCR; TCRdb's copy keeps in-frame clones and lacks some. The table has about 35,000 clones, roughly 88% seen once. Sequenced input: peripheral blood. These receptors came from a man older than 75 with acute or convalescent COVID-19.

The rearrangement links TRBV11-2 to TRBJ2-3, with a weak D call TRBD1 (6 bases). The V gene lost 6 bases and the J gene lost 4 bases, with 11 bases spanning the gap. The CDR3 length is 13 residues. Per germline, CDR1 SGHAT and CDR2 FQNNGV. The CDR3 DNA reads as TGTGCCAGCAGACCCAGGGGCGCAGATACGCAGTATTTT. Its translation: CASRPRGADTQYF.

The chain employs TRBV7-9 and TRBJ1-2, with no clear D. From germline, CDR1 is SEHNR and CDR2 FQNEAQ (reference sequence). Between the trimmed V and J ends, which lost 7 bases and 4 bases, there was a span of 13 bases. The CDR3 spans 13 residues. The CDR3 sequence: CASTDTAGYGYTF. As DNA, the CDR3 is TGTGCCAGCACCGACACCGCTGGCTATGGCTACACCTTC. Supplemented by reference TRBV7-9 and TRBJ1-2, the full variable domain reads DTGVSQNPRHKITKRGQNVTFRCDPISEHNRLYWYRQTLGQGPEFLTYFQNEAQLEKSRLLSDRFSAERPKGSFSTLEIQRTEQGDSAMYLCASTDTAGYGYTFGSGTRLTVV.

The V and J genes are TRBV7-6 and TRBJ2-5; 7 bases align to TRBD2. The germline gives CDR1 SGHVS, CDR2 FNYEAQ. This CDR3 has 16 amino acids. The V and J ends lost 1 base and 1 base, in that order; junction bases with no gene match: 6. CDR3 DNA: TGTGCCAGCAGCTTAGGAAGCGGGGCGTCCCAAGAGACCCAGTACTTC. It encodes CASSLGSGASQETQYF.

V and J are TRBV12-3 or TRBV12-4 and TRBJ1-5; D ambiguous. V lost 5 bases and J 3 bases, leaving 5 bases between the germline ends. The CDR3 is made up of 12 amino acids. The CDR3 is CASSPINQPQHF. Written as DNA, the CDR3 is TGTGCCAGCAGTCCCATCAATCAGCCCCAGCATTTT.

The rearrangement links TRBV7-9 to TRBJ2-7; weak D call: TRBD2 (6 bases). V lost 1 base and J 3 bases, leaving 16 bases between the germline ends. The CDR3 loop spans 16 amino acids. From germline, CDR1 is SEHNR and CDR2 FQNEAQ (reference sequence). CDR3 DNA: TGTGCCAGCAGCTTAGGACGCGGGACGTCCAGCTACGAGCAGTACTTC. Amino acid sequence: CASSLGRGTSSYEQYF.

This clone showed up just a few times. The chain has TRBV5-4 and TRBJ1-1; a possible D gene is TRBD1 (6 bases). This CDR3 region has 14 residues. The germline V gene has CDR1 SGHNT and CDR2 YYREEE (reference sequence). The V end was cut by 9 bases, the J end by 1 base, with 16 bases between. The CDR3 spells CATSDSRTNTEAFF. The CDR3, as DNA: TGTGCCACTTCGGACAGTAGGACGAACACTGAAGCTTTCTTT.

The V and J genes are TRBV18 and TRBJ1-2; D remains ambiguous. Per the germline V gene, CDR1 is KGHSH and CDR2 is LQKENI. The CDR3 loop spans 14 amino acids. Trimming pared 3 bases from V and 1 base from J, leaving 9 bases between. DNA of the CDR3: TGTGCCAGCTCACCCTTGGAGGGTAACTATGGCTACACCTTC. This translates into CASSPLEGNYGYTF.

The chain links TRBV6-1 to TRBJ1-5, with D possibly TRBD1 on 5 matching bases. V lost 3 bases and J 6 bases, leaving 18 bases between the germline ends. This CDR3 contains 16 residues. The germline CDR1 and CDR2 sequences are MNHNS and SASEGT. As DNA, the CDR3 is TGTGCCAGCAGTGAGAATACATGGGGCTCGGGTCAGCCCCAGCATTTT. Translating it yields CASSENTWGSGQPQHF.

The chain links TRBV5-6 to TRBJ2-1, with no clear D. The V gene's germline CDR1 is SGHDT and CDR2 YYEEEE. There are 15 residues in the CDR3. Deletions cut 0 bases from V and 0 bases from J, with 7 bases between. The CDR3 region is CASSLDAFSYNEQFF. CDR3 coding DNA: TGTGCCAGCAGCTTGGACGCGTTCTCCTACAATGAGCAGTTCTTC. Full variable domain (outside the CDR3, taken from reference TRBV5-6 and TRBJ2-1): DAGVTQSPTHLIKTRGQQVTLRCSPKSGHDTVSWYQQALGQGPQFIFQYYEEEERQRGNFPDRFSGHQFPNYSSELNVNALLLGDSALYLCASSLDAFSYNEQFFGPGTRLTVL.

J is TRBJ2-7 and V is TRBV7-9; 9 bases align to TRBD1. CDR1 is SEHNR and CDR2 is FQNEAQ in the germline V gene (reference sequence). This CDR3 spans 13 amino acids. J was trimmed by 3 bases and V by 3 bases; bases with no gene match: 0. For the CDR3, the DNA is TGTGCCAGCAGCTTGGACAGGGGCTACGAGCAGTACTTC. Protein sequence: CASSLDRGYEQYF.

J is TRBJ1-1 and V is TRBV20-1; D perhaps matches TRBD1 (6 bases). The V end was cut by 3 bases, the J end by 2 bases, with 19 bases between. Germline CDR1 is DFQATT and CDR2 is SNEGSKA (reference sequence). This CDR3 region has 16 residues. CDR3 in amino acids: CSASLQGGGVNTEAFF. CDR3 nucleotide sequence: TGCAGTGCTAGTCTGCAGGGTGGGGGCGTAAACACTGAAGCTTTCTTT.

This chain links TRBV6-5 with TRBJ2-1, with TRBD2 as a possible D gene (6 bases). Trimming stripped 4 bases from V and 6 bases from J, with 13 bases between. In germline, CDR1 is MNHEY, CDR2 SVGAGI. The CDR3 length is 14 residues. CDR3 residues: CASSWRDSSNEQFF. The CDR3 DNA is TGTGCCAGCAGTTGGCGGGACTCTAGCAATGAGCAGTTCTTC.

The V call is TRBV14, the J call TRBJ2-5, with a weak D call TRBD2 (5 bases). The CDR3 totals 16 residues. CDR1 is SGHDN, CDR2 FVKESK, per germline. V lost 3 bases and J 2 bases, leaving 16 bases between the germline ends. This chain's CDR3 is CASSHVRGLVQETQYF. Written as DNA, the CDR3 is TGTGCCAGCAGCCACGTTAGAGGACTCGTACAAGAGACCCAGTACTTC.

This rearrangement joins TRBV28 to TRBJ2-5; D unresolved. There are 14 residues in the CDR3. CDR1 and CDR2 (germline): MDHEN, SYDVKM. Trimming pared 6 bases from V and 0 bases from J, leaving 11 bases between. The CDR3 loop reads CASRQRRNQETQYF. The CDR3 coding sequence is TGTGCCAGCAGGCAGAGGCGGAACCAAGAGACCCAGTACTTC.

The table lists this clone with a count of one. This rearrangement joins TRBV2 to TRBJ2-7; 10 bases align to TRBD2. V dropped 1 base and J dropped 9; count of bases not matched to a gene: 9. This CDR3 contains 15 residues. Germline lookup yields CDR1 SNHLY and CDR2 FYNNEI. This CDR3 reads CASSEGRTSGVGQYF. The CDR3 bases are TGTGCCAGCAGTGAAGGTAGGACTAGCGGAGTGGGGCAGTACTTC.

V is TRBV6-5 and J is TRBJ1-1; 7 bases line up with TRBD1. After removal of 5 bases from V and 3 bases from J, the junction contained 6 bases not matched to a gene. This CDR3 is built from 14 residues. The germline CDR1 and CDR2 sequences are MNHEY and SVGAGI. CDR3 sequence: CASSLDRADTEAFF. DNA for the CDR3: TGTGCCAGCAGTCTCGACAGGGCTGACACTGAAGCTTTCTTT.

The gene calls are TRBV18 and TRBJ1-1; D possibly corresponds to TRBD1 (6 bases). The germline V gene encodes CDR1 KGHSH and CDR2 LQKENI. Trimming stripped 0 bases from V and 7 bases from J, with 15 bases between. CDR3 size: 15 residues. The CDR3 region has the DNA TGTGCCAGCTCACCACCTGTGCGCACAGGGAGTGAAGCTTTCTTT. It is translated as CASSPPVRTGSEAFF.

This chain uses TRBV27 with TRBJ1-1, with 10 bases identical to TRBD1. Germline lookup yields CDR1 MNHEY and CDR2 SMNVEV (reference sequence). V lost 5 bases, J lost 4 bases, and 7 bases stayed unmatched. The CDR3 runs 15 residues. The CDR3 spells CASSPGTGVGTEAFF. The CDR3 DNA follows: TGTGCCAGCAGTCCCGGGACAGGGGTGGGCACTGAAGCTTTCTTT.

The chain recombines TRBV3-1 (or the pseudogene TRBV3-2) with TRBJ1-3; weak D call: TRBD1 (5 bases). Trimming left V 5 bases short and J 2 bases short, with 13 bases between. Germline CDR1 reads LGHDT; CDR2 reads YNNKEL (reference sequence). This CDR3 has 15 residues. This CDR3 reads CASSTGQDTGNTIYF. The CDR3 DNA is TGTGCCAGCAGCACCGGGCAGGACACTGGAAACACCATATATTTT.